This T cell receptor beta chain was captured by sequencing in a study of blood T cells in healthy people across ages (dated by TCRdb to between 2014 and 2016). About the full investigation: Template switching captured roughly one uniquely barcoded TCR beta cDNA molecule per two T cells in model experiments. Age-related changes in TCR beta repertoire diversity were measured in the study by deep sequencing normalized with unique cDNA molecular identifiers. Donors were grouped into four age groups: young (average approximately 15 years), middle-aged (39), aged (about 60) and long-lived (around 80). To avoid experimental bias, donors of different ages were spread randomly across the sequencing lanes. The study analyzed two additional independent replicas of 1 million unique cDNA reads from the same blood draw for two donors, one aged 18 to 30 and one aged 80 or older.

The approximately 39 donors, aged 6 to 90 years, were systemically healthy Caucasian individuals from Russia. Ten milliliters of peripheral blood were drawn from each donor into EDTA-treated Vacutainer tubes. Ficoll-Paque density-gradient centrifugation was used to isolate PBMCs, with at least 7 million per sample. Total RNA, at least 6 micrograms per sample, was extracted from PBMCs with Trizol reagent. For every donor, an aliquot of PBMCs went through flow cytometry to measure the percentages of naive CD45RAhigh/CD27high T cells. For this clonotype: There is no known antigen for this receptor. The input lacks base qualities; no much larger clone sits a single base away.

The full study reports these points: Observed TCR beta diversity per million T cells fell roughly linearly with age, and a significant reduction was already apparent by age around 44. Since profiling was done on bulk unsorted PBMCs, naive and antigen-experienced compartments could not be conclusively compared. There was a strong correlation between observed TCR beta diversity and the percentage of naive T cells measured by flow cytometry. The CMV infection status of donors was not known, potentially confounding age-related changes in expanded clonotypes. Estimates of total diversity based on one million sequenced T cells were regarded as lower bounds and as underestimates. The long-lived group showed more naive CD4+ T cells, fewer expanded clones and increased TCR diversity than the aged group, suggesting age selection.

Library prep was done by 5' RACE. TCRdb records Illumina HiSeq 2500 as the sequencer. A second PCR of roughly 6 to 11 cycles was run with a J-beta primer mix and a sample-barcoded 5' primer. A unique molecular identifier was introduced onto each TCR beta cDNA molecule by a template-switch 5' adaptor carrying 12 random nucleotides. Each sample yielded at least 3 million CDR3-containing paired-end reads. The Mint cDNA synthesis kit, primed by a TRBC-specific oligonucleotide, was used to synthesize first-strand cDNA from all RNA. All cDNA was treated with uracil-DNA glycosylase and then went through a first 18-cycle PCR with the universal primers M1SS and BC2_uni_R. As for the original processing: For normalization, 1 million high-quality reads, each with a distinct molecular identifier, were randomly selected from each sample. Instead of being binned into consensus sequences, reads with shared molecular identifiers were discarded. MiTCR, run with a Q25 quality threshold and the strictest error-elimination algorithm, handled CDR3 identification, clonotype clustering and error correction. A nonparametric unseen species model using Euler transformation provided a lower-bound estimate of total TCR beta diversity. TCRdb reran the public reads through fastp at Q25 and MiXCR, keeping productive beta chains. Here each entry gathers all rows of one CDR3 protein and keeps the most common genes and DNA. These V and J calls are TCRdb output, not the study's own analysis. The sample table records about 1.6 million distinct CDR3 sequences; 34% of these occur just once. Of the sample, approximately 10% is held by the ten largest clones.

CDR1 and CDR2 (MNHNY, SVGAGI) derive from the germline V gene (reference sequence). V loses 0 bases, J loses 5 bases, and the germline ends lie 13 bases apart. From the cysteine up to the phenylalanine, the CDR3 has a length of 15 residues. Left in the record is the CDR3 DNA by itself, 45 bases read in frame from the first base. The sample consisted of blood. The source is a woman in her thirties in good health. Rearrangement joined TRBV6-6 to TRBJ1-1; the D gene identity is not certain. The sequence in DNA is TGTGCCAGCAGTTACTCGTCTGGGGAAGGTACTGAAGCTTTCTTT. Its translation reads: CASSYSSGEGTEAFF.